This T cell receptor (beta chain) was captured by sequencing in a study of T-cell reconstitution after alpha-beta-depleted transplantation in children. Germline lookup yields CDR1 SGHNT and CDR2 YENEEA. The CDR3 covers 12 residues. V shed 5 bases and J shed 5 bases, with 7 bases lying between them. Unique molecular identifiers featured in how the TCRbeta library was prepared. One entry per CDR3 protein, called by TCRdb with MiXCR from the PCR reads. The table lists tens of thousands of distinct CDR3 sequences, roughly 15% of them singletons. This clonotype was seen ten or more times. The gene calls are TRBV11-3 and TRBJ2-1; the D is unclear. The receptor was isolated from a male patient under 10 years old who had a stem cell transplant for acute lymphoblastic leukemia, so the T cells may come from the graft donor. Sequencing used PBMCs, mostly from graft donor cells, obtained 180 days after TCRalphabeta/CD19-depleted stem cell transplant. CDR3 nucleotide sequence: TGTGCCAGCAGCCTGACGGACAATGAGCAGTTCTTC. Protein product: CASSLTDNEQFF.